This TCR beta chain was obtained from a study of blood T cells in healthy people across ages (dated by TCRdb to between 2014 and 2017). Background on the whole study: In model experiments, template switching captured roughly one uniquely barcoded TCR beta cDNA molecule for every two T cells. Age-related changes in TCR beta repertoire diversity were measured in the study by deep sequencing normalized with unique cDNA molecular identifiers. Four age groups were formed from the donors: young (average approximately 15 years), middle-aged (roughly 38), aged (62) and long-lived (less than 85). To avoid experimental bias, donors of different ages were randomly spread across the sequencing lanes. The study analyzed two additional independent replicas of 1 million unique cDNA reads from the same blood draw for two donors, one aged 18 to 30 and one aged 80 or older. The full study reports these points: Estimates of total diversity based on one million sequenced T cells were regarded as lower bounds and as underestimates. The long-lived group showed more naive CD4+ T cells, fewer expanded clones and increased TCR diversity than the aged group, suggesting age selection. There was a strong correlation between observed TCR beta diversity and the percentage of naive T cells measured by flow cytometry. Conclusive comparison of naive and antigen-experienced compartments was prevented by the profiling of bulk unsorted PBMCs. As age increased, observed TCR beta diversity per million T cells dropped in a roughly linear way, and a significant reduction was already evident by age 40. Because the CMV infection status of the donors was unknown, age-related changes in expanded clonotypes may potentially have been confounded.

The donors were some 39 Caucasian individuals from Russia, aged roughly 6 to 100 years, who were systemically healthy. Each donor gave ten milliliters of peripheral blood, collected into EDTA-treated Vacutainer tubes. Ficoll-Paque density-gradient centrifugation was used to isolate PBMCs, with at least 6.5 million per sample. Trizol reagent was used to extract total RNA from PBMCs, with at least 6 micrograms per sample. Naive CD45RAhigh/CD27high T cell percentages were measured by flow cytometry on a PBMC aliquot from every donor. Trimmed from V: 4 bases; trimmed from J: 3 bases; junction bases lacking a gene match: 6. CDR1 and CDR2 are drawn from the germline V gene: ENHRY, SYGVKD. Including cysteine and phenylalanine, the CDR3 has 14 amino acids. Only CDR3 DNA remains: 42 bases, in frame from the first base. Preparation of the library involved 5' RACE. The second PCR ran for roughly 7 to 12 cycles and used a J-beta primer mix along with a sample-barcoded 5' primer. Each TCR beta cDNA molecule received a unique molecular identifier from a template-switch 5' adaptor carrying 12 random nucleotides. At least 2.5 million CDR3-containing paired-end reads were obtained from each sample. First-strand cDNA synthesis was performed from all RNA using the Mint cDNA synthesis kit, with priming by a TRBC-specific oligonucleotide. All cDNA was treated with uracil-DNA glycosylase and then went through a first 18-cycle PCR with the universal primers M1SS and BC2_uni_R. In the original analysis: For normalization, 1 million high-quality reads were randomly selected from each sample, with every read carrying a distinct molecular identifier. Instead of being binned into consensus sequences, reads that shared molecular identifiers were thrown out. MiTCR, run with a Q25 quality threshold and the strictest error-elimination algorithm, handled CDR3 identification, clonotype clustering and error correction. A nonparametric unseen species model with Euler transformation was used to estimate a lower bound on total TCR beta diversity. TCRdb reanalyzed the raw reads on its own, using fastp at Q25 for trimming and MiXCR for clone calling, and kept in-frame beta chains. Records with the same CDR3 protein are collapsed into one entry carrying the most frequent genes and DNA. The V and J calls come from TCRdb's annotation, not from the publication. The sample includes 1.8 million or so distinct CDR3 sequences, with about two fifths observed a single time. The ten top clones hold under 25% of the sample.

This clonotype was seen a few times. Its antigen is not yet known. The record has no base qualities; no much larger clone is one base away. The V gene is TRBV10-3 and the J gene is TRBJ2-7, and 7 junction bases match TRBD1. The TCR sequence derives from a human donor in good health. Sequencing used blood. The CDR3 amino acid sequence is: CAISGPQGSYEQYF. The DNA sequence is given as TGTGCCATCAGTGGGCCACAGGGGAGCTACGAGCAGTACTTC.